This entry features one T cell receptor (beta chain) sequence. Its target is unknown. The data originate from a study of cytotoxic CD8 clonotypes in ibrutinib-treated CLL. Study summary: The patients comprised approximately ten relapsed/refractory and some 15 treatment-naive cases, roughly 18 IGHV unmutated.

Study results and limitations: Baseline values of clonality outstripped age-matched healthy donors and followed circulating CD8+ T-cell counts. Rare overall, public clonotypes shrank or held steady under therapy. Before falling back toward baseline at progression, clonality had risen at the time of ibrutinib response.

CDR1 and CDR2 from the germline V gene are PRHDT and FYEKMQ (reference sequence). CDR3 length: 13 amino acids. V was cut by 6 bases and J by 6 bases, with 11 bases left in between. The method was immunoSEQ multiplex PCR; TCRdb's version includes in-frame clones alone and lacks a portion of them. This repertoire shows about 60,000 clones, about 54% found once; its top ten account for 24%. The specimen comprised PBMCs, sampled at disease progression, from a patient treated with ibrutinib. This chain connects TRBV13 to TRBJ2-2, with D possibly TRBD2 on 6 matching bases. This clonotype originated in a human donor with chronic lymphocytic leukemia. The CDR3 nucleotides read TGTGCCAGCAGTTTCGGGAGCGCCGGGGAGCTGTTTTTT. Its translation: CASSFGSAGELFF.